The source of this T cell receptor (beta chain) is a study of spatial heterogeneity in lung cancer (dated by TCRdb to between 2018 and 2021). About the investigation overall: More beta-chain than alpha-chain transcripts were consistently detected, likely reflecting higher beta-chain transcript abundance. In non-small cell lung cancer, the study quantitatively compared TCR alpha and beta repertoires across several tumor regions, matched nontumor lung, and blood. Nonsynonymous mutation counts, determined by whole-exome sequencing of tumor tissue, were related to TCR repertoire features. At surgery, over 200 tumor regions, some 61 matched nontumor lung samples and 50 to 60 PBMC samples were TCR-sequenced for both alpha and beta chains. In the raw uncorrected reads, each unique combination of TCR and UMI appeared more than ten times on average.

In this sample, this clonotype turned up many times. Its antigen target is currently unknown. The record has no base qualities; no much larger clone is one base away. The research as a whole found: Confirming at a functional level the hypothesis that regional TCRs recognize regional mutations was considered to require additional single-cell paired TCR alpha and beta sequencing. Ubiquitous expanded tumor TCRs were detected in blood more often at tumor resection than at routine follow-up.

The CDR3, from cysteine to phenylalanine, totals 14 residues. Only the CDR3 region is kept as DNA, spanning 42 bases read in frame from base 1. V sheds 5 bases and J sheds 4 bases, leaving 14 bases between their ends. Preparation of the library involved 5' RACE. Sequencer: NextSeq 500. In the TCR library protocol, a unique molecular identifier was attached to each TCR cDNA molecule so that PCR and sequencing errors could be corrected. The authors' analysis ran thus. TCR identification, UMI-based error correction and CDR3 extraction were performed with Decombinator tools. Expanded TCRs were defined as those above a frequency of 2 per 1,000, corresponding to the top 1% of the tumor frequency distribution. Renyi diversity was computed with the R vegan package after each repertoire had been subsampled 100 times to 5,000 TCRs. CDR3 similarity networks were built from amino acid triplet string-kernel similarity, connecting CDR3s with pairwise similarity above 0.82. TCRdb reworked the public reads: Q25 trimming with fastp, MiXCR clone assembly, productive beta chains retained. Each CDR3 protein appears once, grouped with its most common genes and DNA. The V and J calls and clone size come from TCRdb's table, not from the authors' own analysis. Here the sample has about 36,000 distinct CDR3 sequences; around 5.5% occur a single time. The top ten clonotypes cover more than 25% of the sample.

Explained via the paper, the time point label denotes: sample taken at primary tumor resection. Whole RNA extracted from tumor and nontumor lung tissue, or from cryopreserved PBMC samples, was used for TCR sequencing without cell sorting. Donors were around 69 patients with early-stage, untreated non-small cell lung cancer from the lung TRACERx cohort. A patient was chosen for TCR sequencing only when enough RNA was available from at least two tumor regions. The starting material was PBMCs, obtained at surgery. The chain was built from TRBV12-3 or TRBV12-4 and TRBJ1-1; matching of 5 bases hints at TRBD1 as the D gene. This clonotype was sampled from a female donor with early-stage non-small cell lung cancer. The DNA sequence reads TGTGCCAGCAGTCCGTCGGGACTGACCACTGAAGCTTTCTTT. Its product reads: CASSPSGLTTEAFF.